This T cell receptor (beta chain) was retrieved from a study of T cell responses to AZD1222 COVID-19 vaccine. Whole-study context: Pooled samples include second doses given at about 4 or 12 weeks.

Sequenced by immunoSEQ multiplex PCR; TCRdb stores in-frame clones only, minus some. The sample yields 92,000 or so clones, 89% seen once. The sequence derives from an adult in good health. Sequenced material: peripheral blood, taken on day 0 of AZD1222 vaccination.

As DNA, the CDR3 is TGTGCCAGCATCCGTACAGGGGACGGCACAGATACGCAGTATTTT. It is translated as CASIRTGDGTDTQYF. This chain uses TRBV6-5 with TRBJ2-3, with 7 bases that match TRBD1. CDR1 is MNHEY, CDR2 SVGAGI, per germline. The CDR3 runs 15 residues. Unmatched junction bases numbered 8, after V lost 7 bases and J lost 1 base.